These T cell receptor beta chains were read from a single sample in a study of blood T cell repertoires in COVID-19. Method: immunoSEQ multiplex PCR; TCRdb's copy keeps in-frame clones and lacks some. The sample records 270,000 or so clones, 81% being singletons. What was sequenced was peripheral blood. The receptor set was obtained from a woman in her sixties or seventies with active or convalescent COVID-19. The CDR3 runs from the conserved cysteine through the conserved F or W. D genes are given only for firm matches.

j_gene: TRBJ2-1
d_gene: TRBD2
v_gene: TRBV9
CDR3aa: CASSVGRTSNNEQFF
CDR3nt: TGTGCCAGCAGCGTGGGCCGGACTAGTAACAATGAGCAGTTCTTC

j_gene: TRBJ1-1
d_gene: NA
v_gene: TRBV5-1
CDR3aa: CASSPMGAGNTEAFF
CDR3nt: TGCGCCAGCAGCCCGATGGGAGCGGGGAACACTGAAGCTTTCTTT

j_gene: TRBJ2-7
d_gene: TRBD1
v_gene: TRBV3-1/TRBV3-2
CDR3aa: CASSQGWLGQDIYEQYF
CDR3nt: TGTGCCAGCAGCCAAGGGTGGCTAGGACAGGACATCTACGAGCAGTACTTC

j_gene: TRBJ1-1
d_gene: NA
v_gene: TRBV19
CDR3aa: CASSIDAGNTEAFF
CDR3nt: TGTGCCAGTAGTATAGATGCGGGGAACACTGAAGCTTTCTTT

j_gene: TRBJ2-3
d_gene: TRBD1
v_gene: TRBV11-2
CDR3aa: CASSLAGRGRLDTQYF
CDR3nt: TGTGCCAGCAGCTTAGCGGGCAGGGGGCGGTTAGATACGCAGTATTTT

j_gene: TRBJ2-1
d_gene: NA
v_gene: TRBV2
CDR3aa: CASSEASTYNEQFF
CDR3nt: TGTGCCAGCAGTGAGGCTAGTACCTACAATGAGCAGTTCTTC

j_gene: TRBJ1-1
d_gene: NA
v_gene: TRBV7-8
CDR3aa: CASSLAAAGRWAFF
CDR3nt: TGTGCCAGCAGCTTAGCGGCAGCAGGGCGATGGGCTTTCTTT

j_gene: TRBJ1-1
d_gene: TRBD1
v_gene: TRBV6-6
CDR3aa: CASMTGEVNTEAFF
CDR3nt: TGTGCCAGCATGACAGGGGAAGTGAACACTGAAGCTTTCTTT

j_gene: TRBJ2-3
d_gene: NA
v_gene: TRBV5-6
CDR3aa: CASTLWEFWAGTDTQYF
CDR3nt: TGTGCCAGCACCTTATGGGAGTTTTGGGCGGGCACAGATACGCAGTATTTT

j_gene: TRBJ1-5
d_gene: NA
v_gene: TRBV5-1
CDR3aa: CASSPSGVASNQPQHF
CDR3nt: TGCGCCAGCAGCCCATCGGGTGTGGCGAGCAATCAGCCCCAGCATTTT

j_gene: TRBJ2-7
d_gene: TRBD1
v_gene: TRBV7-3
CDR3aa: CASSLKETTGDEQYF
CDR3nt: TGTGCCAGCAGCTTAAAGGAGACGACAGGGGACGAGCAGTACTTC

j_gene: TRBJ1-6
d_gene: NA
v_gene: TRBV25-1
CDR3aa: CASSEGQGWDSPLHF
CDR3nt: TGTGCCAGCAGTGAAGGGCAGGGTTGGGATTCACCCCTCCACTTT

j_gene: TRBJ2-7
d_gene: NA
v_gene: TRBV24-1
CDR3aa: CATSDPNVLAPPYEQYF
CDR3nt: TGTGCCACCAGTGATCCCAACGTCCTAGCACCCCCCTACGAGCAGTACTTC

j_gene: TRBJ1-2
d_gene: NA
v_gene: TRBV6-6
CDR3aa: CASSYEVLTITGYTF
CDR3nt: TGTGCCAGCAGTTACGAGGTTTTAACTATAACCGGCTACACCTTC

j_gene: TRBJ2-3
d_gene: NA
v_gene: TRBV28
CDR3aa: CASSLGGFSRSDTQYF
CDR3nt: TGTGCCAGCAGTTTAGGTGGTTTTAGTCGGTCAGATACGCAGTATTTT

j_gene: TRBJ2-7
d_gene: NA
v_gene: TRBV6-2/TRBV6-3
CDR3aa: CASSYPPDTFPPYEQYF
CDR3nt: TGTGCCAGCAGTTACCCACCTGACACCTTCCCCCCTTACGAGCAGTACTTC

j_gene: TRBJ2-5
d_gene: NA
v_gene: TRBV7-8
CDR3aa: CASSRLGGAVEETQYF
CDR3nt: TGTGCCAGCAGCCGACTCGGTGGGGCCGTGGAAGAGACCCAGTACTTC

j_gene: TRBJ1-1
d_gene: NA
v_gene: TRBV7-8
CDR3aa: CASSPRRFRGNTEAFF
CDR3nt: TGTGCCAGCAGCCCGAGGCGGTTCCGGGGGAACACTGAAGCTTTCTTT

j_gene: TRBJ2-3
d_gene: NA
v_gene: TRBV5-6
CDR3aa: CAYNQGWRGDTQYF
CDR3nt: TGTGCGTACAACCAGGGTTGGAGGGGAGATACGCAGTATTTT

j_gene: TRBJ1-5
d_gene: NA
v_gene: TRBV24-1
CDR3aa: CATSDSVGPQHF
CDR3nt: TGTGCCACCAGTGATTCGGTTGGGCCCCAGCATTTT

j_gene: TRBJ2-2
d_gene: NA
v_gene: TRBV19
CDR3aa: CASSMGGTGELFF
CDR3nt: TGTGCCAGTAGTATGGGGGGCACCGGGGAGCTGTTTTTT

j_gene: TRBJ1-2
d_gene: NA
v_gene: TRBV19
CDR3aa: CASSSRDLLDYGYTF
CDR3nt: TGTGCCTCCTCCTCGAGGGATCTATTGGACTATGGCTACACCTTC

j_gene: TRBJ2-5
d_gene: TRBD2
v_gene: TRBV2
CDR3aa: CASSELIAGGRETQYF
CDR3nt: TGTGCCAGCAGTGAACTCATAGCGGGGGGGCGAGAGACCCAGTACTTC

j_gene: TRBJ2-1
d_gene: NA
v_gene: TRBV7-2
CDR3aa: CASSSWGDSYNEQFF
CDR3nt: TGTGCCAGCAGCTCCTGGGGCGATTCCTACAATGAGCAGTTCTTC